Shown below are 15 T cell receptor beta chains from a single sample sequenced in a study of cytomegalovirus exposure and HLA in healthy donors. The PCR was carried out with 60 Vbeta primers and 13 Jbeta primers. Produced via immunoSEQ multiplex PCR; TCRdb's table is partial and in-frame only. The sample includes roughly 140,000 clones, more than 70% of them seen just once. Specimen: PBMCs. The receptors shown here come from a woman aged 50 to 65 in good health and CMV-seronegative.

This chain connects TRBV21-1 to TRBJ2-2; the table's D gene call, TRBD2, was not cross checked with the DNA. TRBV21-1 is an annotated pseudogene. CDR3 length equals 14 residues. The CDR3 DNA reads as TGTGCCAGCACTGGGGAGACATCCCCCGGGGAGCTGTTTTTT. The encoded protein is CASTGETSPGELFF.

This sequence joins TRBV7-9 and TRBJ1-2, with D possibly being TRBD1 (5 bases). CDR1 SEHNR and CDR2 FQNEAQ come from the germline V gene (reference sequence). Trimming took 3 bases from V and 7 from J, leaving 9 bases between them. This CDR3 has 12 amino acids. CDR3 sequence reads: CASSFRESGYTF. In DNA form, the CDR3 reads TGTGCCAGCAGCTTCAGGGAAAGTGGCTACACCTTC.

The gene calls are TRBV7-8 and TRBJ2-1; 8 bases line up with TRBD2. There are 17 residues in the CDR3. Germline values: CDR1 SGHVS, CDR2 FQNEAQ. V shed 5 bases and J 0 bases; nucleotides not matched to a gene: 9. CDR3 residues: CASSPRLAPSSYNEQFF. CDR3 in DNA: TGTGCCAGCAGCCCCAGACTAGCGCCGAGCTCCTACAATGAGCAGTTCTTC.

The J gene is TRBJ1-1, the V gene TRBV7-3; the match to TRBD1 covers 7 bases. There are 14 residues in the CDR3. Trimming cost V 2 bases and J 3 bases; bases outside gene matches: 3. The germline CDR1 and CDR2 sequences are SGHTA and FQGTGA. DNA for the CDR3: TGTGCCAGCAGCTTAGGGGACAGCTACACTGAAGCTTTCTTT. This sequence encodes CASSLGDSYTEAFF.

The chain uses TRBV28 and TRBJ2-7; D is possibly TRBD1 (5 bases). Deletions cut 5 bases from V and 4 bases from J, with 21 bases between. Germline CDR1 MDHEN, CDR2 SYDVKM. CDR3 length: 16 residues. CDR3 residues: CASSPSIDSASYEQYF. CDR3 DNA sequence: TGTGCCAGCAGTCCTTCGATAGACAGCGCCTCGTACGAGCAGTACTTC.

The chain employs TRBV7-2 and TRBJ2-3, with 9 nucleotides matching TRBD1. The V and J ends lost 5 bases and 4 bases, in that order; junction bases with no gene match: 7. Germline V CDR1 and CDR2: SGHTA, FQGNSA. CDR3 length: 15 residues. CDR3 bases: TGTGCCAGCAGCCCCGGACAGGGGTTGGCAGATACGCAGTATTTT. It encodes CASSPGQGLADTQYF.

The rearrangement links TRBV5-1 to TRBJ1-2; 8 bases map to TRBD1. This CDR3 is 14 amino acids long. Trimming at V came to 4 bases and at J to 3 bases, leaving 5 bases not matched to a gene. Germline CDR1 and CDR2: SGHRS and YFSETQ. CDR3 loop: CASSKTGGDYGYTF. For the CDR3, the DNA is TGCGCCAGCAGCAAAACAGGGGGGGACTATGGCTACACCTTC. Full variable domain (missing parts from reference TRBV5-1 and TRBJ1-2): KAGVTQTPRYLIKTRGQQVTLSCSPISGHRSVSWYQQTPGQGLQFLFEYFSETQRNKGNFPGRFSGRQFSNSRSEMNVSTLELGDSALYLCASSKTGGDYGYTFGSGTRLTVV.

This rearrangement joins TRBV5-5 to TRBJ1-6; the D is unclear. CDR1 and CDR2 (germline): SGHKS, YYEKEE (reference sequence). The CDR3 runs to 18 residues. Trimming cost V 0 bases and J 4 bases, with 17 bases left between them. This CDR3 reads CASSLEVGAGLYNSPLHF. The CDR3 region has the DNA TGTGCCAGCAGCTTGGAGGTCGGAGCCGGATTATATAATTCACCCCTCCACTTT.

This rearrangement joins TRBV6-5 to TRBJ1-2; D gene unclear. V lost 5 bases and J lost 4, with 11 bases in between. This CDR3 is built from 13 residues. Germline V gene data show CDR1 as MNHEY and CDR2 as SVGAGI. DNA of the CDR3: TGTGCCAGCAGTATAAGAAACAGCTATGGCTACACCTTC. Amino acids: CASSIRNSYGYTF.

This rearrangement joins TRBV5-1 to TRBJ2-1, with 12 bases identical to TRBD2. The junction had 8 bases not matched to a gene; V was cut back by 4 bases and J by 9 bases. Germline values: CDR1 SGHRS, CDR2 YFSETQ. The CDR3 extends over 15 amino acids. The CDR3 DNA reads TGCGCCAGCAGCAGGACTAGCGGGACTGCGAGTGAGCAGTTCTTC. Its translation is CASSRTSGTASEQFF.

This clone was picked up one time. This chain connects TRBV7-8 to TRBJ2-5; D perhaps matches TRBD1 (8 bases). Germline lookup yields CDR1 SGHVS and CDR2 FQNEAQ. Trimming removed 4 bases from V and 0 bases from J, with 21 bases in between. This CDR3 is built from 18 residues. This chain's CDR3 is CASSSPQGARGYQETQYF. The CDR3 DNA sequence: TGTGCCAGCAGCTCGCCTCAGGGGGCGCGGGGGTACCAAGAGACCCAGTACTTC.

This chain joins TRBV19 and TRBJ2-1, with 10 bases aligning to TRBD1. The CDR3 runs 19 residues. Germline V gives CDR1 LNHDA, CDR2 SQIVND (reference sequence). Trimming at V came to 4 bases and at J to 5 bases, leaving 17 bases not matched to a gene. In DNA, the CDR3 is TGTGCCAGTAGTAAAACCGGGACAGGGGCAATATTAAGTAACAATGAGCAGTTCTTC. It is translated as CASSKTGTGAILSNNEQFF.

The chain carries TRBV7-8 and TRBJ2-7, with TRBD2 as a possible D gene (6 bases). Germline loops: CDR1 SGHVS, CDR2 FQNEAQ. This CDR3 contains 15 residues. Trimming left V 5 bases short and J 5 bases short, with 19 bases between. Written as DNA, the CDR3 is TGTGCCAGCAGCCTCAAGTCGGGGGTGGTCGACGAGCAGTACTTC. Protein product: CASSLKSGVVDEQYF.

The CDR3 loop reads CASSYEERKYF. The DNA of the CDR3 is TGTGCCAGCAGTTACGAGGAGCGCAAGTATTTT. The J gene is TRBJ2-3, the V gene TRBV6-6; no firm D call. CDR1 and CDR2 from the germline V gene are MNHNY and SVGAGI (reference sequence). V shed 2 bases and J shed 13 bases, with 10 bases lying between them. The CDR3 has 11 residues.

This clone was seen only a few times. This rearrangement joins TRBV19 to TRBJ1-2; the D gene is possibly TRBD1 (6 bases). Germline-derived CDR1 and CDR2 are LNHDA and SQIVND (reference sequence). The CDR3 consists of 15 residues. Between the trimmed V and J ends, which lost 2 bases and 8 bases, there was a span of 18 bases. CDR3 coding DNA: TGTGCCAGTAGTATATTGCTTGACAGGAGAAGAGGCTACACCTTC. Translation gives CASSILLDRRRGYTF.